These 27 T cell receptor beta chains came from one sample sequenced in a study of cytomegalovirus exposure and HLA in healthy donors. Produced via immunoSEQ multiplex PCR; TCRdb's table is partial and in-frame only. Of approximately 120,000 clones listed, 70% to 90% are singletons. The material sequenced was PBMCs. These TCRs come from a woman aged 18-35 years in good health and CMV-seronegative.

V usage is TRBV10-3 and J usage is TRBJ1-1; D ambiguous. The CDR3 has 13 amino acids. Germline V CDR1 and CDR2: ENHRY, SYGVKD. V was cut by 6 bases and J by 3 bases, with 11 bases left in between. CDR3 amino acids: CAISPAGDTEAFF. Written as DNA, the CDR3 is TGTGCCATCAGCCCCGCCGGGGACACTGAAGCTTTCTTT.

The chain employs TRBV10-2 and TRBJ1-1; TRBD1 might be the D (6 bases). The germline V gene has CDR1 WSHSY and CDR2 SAAADI. V was shortened by 7 bases and J by 1 base, with 13 bases between the two germline ends. The CDR3 is 14 residues long. CDR3 sequence reads: CASTTTGENTEAFF. The CDR3 nucleotides read TGCGCCAGCACCACGACAGGAGAGAACACTGAAGCTTTCTTT.

This sequence joins TRBV6-5 and TRBJ2-1, with D possibly matching TRBD2 (5 bases). Germline V gives CDR1 MNHEY, CDR2 SVGAGI. The germline V and J ends were trimmed by 0 bases and 7 bases, with 16 bases remaining between them. The CDR3 has 16 residues. The CDR3 sequence is CASSYSIGSSLNEQFF. The DNA of the CDR3 is TGTGCCAGCAGTTACTCGATAGGGTCTAGCTTGAATGAGCAGTTCTTC.

A remark on this clone: This CDR3 is also generated by other DNA sequences in the sample. The chain carries TRBV5-1 and TRBJ2-7, with D uncertain. This CDR3 is 12 amino acids long. V was shortened by 2 bases and J by 0 bases, with 3 bases between the two germline ends. The germline V gene has CDR1 SGHRS and CDR2 YFSETQ. The CDR3 DNA follows: TGCGCCAGCAGCTTCAGCTCCTACGAGCAGTACTTC. As protein: CASSFSSYEQYF.

The rearrangement links TRBV2 to TRBJ2-7; TRBD2 is a possible D gene (6 bases). The germline V and J ends were trimmed by 4 bases and 1 base, with 14 bases remaining between them. The CDR3 is 15 residues long. Germline lookup yields CDR1 SNHLY and CDR2 FYNNEI. Here the CDR3 reads CASSAQAGTSYEQYF. The CDR3 bases are TGTGCCAGCAGTGCCCAGGCAGGGACTTCCTACGAGCAGTACTTC. Complete variable domain (other parts from reference TRBV2 and TRBJ2-7): EPEVTQTPSHQVTQMGQEVILRCVPISNHLYFYWYRQILGQKVEFLVSFYNNEISEKSEIFDDQFSVERPDGSNFTLKIRSTKLEDSAMYFCASSAQAGTSYEQYFGPGTRLTVT.

V gene TRBV9 combines with J gene TRBJ2-7; 8 bases map to TRBD2. The V gene end was trimmed by 0 bases and the J gene end by 6 bases; junction bases not matched to a gene: 17. The CDR3 sequence is 18 residues long. The germline CDR1 and CDR2 sequences are SGDLS and YYNGEE. DNA for the CDR3: TGTGCCAGCAGCGTAGTCGATAGCGGGAAAGAACCCCGCTTCGAGCAGTACTTC. The encoded protein is CASSVVDSGKEPRFEQYF.

J is TRBJ2-7 and V is TRBV5-1; 9 bases line up with TRBD1. CDR3 size: 16 residues. With V trimmed by 1 base and J by 3 bases, 8 bases remained unmatched. The germline CDR1 and CDR2 sequences are SGHRS and YFSETQ. In DNA form, the CDR3 reads TGCGCCAGCAGCTTGTTTGGGACAGGGTCGTTCTACGAGCAGTACTTC. Residues: CASSLFGTGSFYEQYF.

The chain links TRBV19 to TRBJ2-3; TRBD1 aligns across 8 bases. The CDR3 length is 15 residues. CDR1 and CDR2 from the germline V gene are LNHDA and SQIVND (reference sequence). J lost 2 bases, V lost 6 bases, and 7 bases had no gene match. In nucleotides, the CDR3 is TGTGCCAGTAGCAAGGGACAGGACAACACAGATACGCAGTATTTT. Translating it yields CASSKGQDNTDTQYF.

The chain links TRBV5-1 to TRBJ2-6; tentatively, D is TRBD1 (5 bases). CDR3 size: 14 residues. Germline V gene lookup returns CDR1 SGHRS and CDR2 YFSETQ. Between the trimmed V and J ends, which lost 1 base and 11 bases, there was a span of 13 bases. CDR3 sequence reads: CASSLLQAAHVLTF. The DNA of the CDR3 is TGCGCCAGCAGCTTGTTACAGGCCGCCCACGTCCTGACTTTC.

The chain is built from TRBV5-4 and TRBJ2-7; TRBD1 agrees at 8 bases. V shed 4 bases, J shed 5 bases, and the junction held 8 bases outside the gene matches. The CDR3 runs 14 residues. CDR1 is SGHNT, CDR2 YYREEE, per germline (reference sequence). Here the CDR3 DNA reads TGTGCCAGCAGCCCGGGGGACAGGCTCCACGAGCAGTACTTC. This gives the protein CASSPGDRLHEQYF.

The rearrangement links TRBV27 to TRBJ1-5; perhaps TRBD1 as D (5 bases). Trimming removed 0 bases at V and 2 bases at J, with 14 bases between. CDR3 size: 17 residues. Germline CDR1 and CDR2: MNHEY and SMNVEV (reference sequence). The DNA of the CDR3 is TGTGCCAGCAGTTTATCCTTCCGGGGGGATGGCAATCAGCCCCAGCATTTT. It yields the protein CASSLSFRGDGNQPQHF.

The CDR3 sequence is CASSFYPEQGASGDYGYTF. For the CDR3, the DNA is TGTGCCAGCAGCTTTTACCCGGAACAGGGGGCCTCAGGTGACTATGGCTACACCTTC. The genes are TRBV7-9 and TRBJ1-2, with 9 bases fitting TRBD1. V trimming: 3 bases; J trimming: 3 bases; junction bases outside the gene matches: 17. CDR1 SEHNR and CDR2 FQNEAQ come from the germline V gene (reference sequence). This CDR3 contains 19 residues.

Written as DNA, the CDR3 is TGTGCCAGCAGCTTGCGGGAGGAGATCACTGAAGCTTTCTTT. Translating gives CASSLREEITEAFF. The chain links TRBV5-6 to TRBJ1-1, with unresolved D. The CDR3 contains 14 residues. CDR1 is SGHDT and CDR2 is YYEEEE in the germline V gene. The V end lost 1 base, the J end lost 4 bases, and 11 bases lay between the germline ends.

This clone was seen a handful of times. This chain links TRBV5-6 with TRBJ1-4, with 9 nucleotides matching TRBD1. V lost 3 bases, J lost 7 bases, and 7 bases stayed unmatched. This CDR3 comprises 15 residues. CDR1 is SGHDT and CDR2 is YYEEEE in the germline V gene. CDR3 sequence (DNA): TGTGCCAGCAGCTCGGGGACAGGGACGGCTGAAAAACTGTTTTTT. Translated, it gives CASSSGTGTAEKLFF.

The chain uses TRBV7-9 and TRBJ2-5, with D tentatively TRBD2 (6 bases). Trimming removed 2 bases from V and 1 base from J, with 8 bases in between. This CDR3 region has 14 residues. Germline V gene sequence: CDR1 SEHNR, CDR2 FQNEAQ (reference sequence). This CDR3 is CASSLYGSQETQYF. CDR3 nucleotide sequence: TGTGCCAGCAGCTTATACGGGAGCCAAGAGACCCAGTACTTC.

The rearrangement links TRBV2 to TRBJ2-2, with a weak D call TRBD1 (5 bases). Germline assignment: CDR1 SNHLY and CDR2 FYNNEI. There are 15 residues in the CDR3. Trimming took 7 bases from V and 1 from J, leaving 13 bases between them. DNA for the CDR3: TGTGCCAGCAATCAGGGTGCTATGAACACCGGGGAGCTGTTTTTT. As protein: CASNQGAMNTGELFF.

The gene calls are TRBV29-1 and TRBJ2-3; 7 positions match TRBD1. The CDR3 runs to 12 residues. Looked up from germline, CDR1 is SQVTM and CDR2 is ANQGSEA. The V segment lost 7 bases and the J segment 1 base; nucleotides outside the gene matches: 2. CDR3 amino acids: CSAGQGTDTQYF. In nucleotides, the CDR3 is TGCAGCGCCGGACAGGGCACAGATACGCAGTATTTT.

The chain carries TRBV5-1 and TRBJ2-2, with TRBD2 matching over 8 bases. This CDR3 comprises 16 residues. V was clipped by 4 bases and J by 6 bases; unmatched bases: 11. Germline assignment: CDR1 SGHRS and CDR2 YFSETQ. The CDR3 DNA reads TGCGCCAGCAGCGTGATAGCGGGAATTCTTTCCGGGGAGCTGTTTTTT. Residues: CASSVIAGILSGELFF.

The chain links TRBV6-5 to TRBJ2-7, with 7 bases identical to TRBD2. The CDR3 totals 15 residues. Trimming removed 2 bases from V and 0 bases from J; junction bases left unmatched: 4. CDR1 is MNHEY, CDR2 SVGAGI, per germline. Here the CDR3 DNA reads TGTGCCAGCAGTTACGGACTAGTTGGCTCCTACGAGCAGTACTTC. Residues: CASSYGLVGSYEQYF.

J is TRBJ2-2 and V is TRBV19; 13 bases map to TRBD2. Germline V gene sequence: CDR1 LNHDA, CDR2 SQIVND (reference sequence). V dropped 6 bases and J dropped 5; count of bases not matched to a gene: 6. This CDR3 is 16 amino acids long. DNA for the CDR3: TGTGCCAGTAGCGAGCCGGGACTAGCGGGGACCGGGGAGCTGTTTTTT. It is translated as CASSEPGLAGTGELFF.

The chain is built from TRBV19 and TRBJ2-7; 9 positions agree with TRBD2. The germline gives CDR1 LNHDA, CDR2 SQIVND (reference sequence). This CDR3 spans 15 amino acids. V was clipped by 4 bases and J by 2 bases; unmatched bases: 6. The CDR3 DNA reads TGTGCCAGTAGTAATCTAGCGGGGATGCCCTACGAGCAGTACTTC. It encodes CASSNLAGMPYEQYF. The full variable domain, in which reference TRBV19 and TRBJ2-7 provide the parts outside the CDR3, is DGGITQSPKYLFRKEGQNVTLSCEQNLNHDAMYWYRQDPGQGLRLIYYSQIVNDFQKGDIAEGYSVSREKKESFPLTVTSAQKNPTAFYLCASSNLAGMPYEQYFGPGTRLTVT.

This chain links TRBV19 with TRBJ2-7, with 8 bases that match TRBD2. Germline-derived CDR1 and CDR2 are LNHDA and SQIVND (reference sequence). V was pared by 3 bases and J by 5 bases, with 9 bases of the junction left unmatched. The CDR3 spans 15 residues. CDR3 amino acids: CASSISREVRNEQYF. The CDR3 DNA reads TGTGCCAGTAGTATTTCGCGGGAGGTCCGGAACGAGCAGTACTTC.

This chain uses TRBV5-1 with TRBJ2-7; 8 nucleotides line up with TRBD1. The length of the CDR3 is 15 residues. Germline V lookup: CDR1 SGHRS, CDR2 YFSETQ. The J segment lost 2 bases and the V segment lost 4 bases, leaving 8 bases of the junction unmatched. CDR3 loop: CASSQSTGATYEQYF. DNA of the CDR3: TGCGCCAGCAGCCAATCGACAGGGGCGACCTACGAGCAGTACTTC.

The chain links TRBV5-6 to TRBJ2-7; TRBD2 is a possible D gene (6 bases). The CDR3 extends over 15 amino acids. The germline V and J ends were trimmed by 4 bases and 0 bases, with 14 bases remaining between them. CDR1 and CDR2 (germline): SGHDT, YYEEEE. CDR3 nucleotide sequence: TGTGCCAGCAGCGAGTCGGGACTCTCCTCCTACGAGCAGTACTTC. It yields the protein CASSESGLSSYEQYF.

V gene TRBV28 combines with J gene TRBJ1-1, with 8 bases fitting TRBD1. Germline loops: CDR1 MDHEN, CDR2 SYDVKM. This CDR3 comprises 14 residues. The J segment lost 4 bases and the V segment lost 6 bases, leaving 7 bases of the junction unmatched. This chain's CDR3 is CASRSGGRGTEAFF. The DNA for the CDR3 is TGTGCCAGCAGGTCAGGGGGCCGAGGCACTGAAGCTTTCTTT.

The V call is TRBV4-2, the J call TRBJ2-6, with D perhaps matching TRBD2 (6 bases). The CDR3 contains 19 residues. V lost 0 bases and J lost 0, with 15 bases in between. The germline V gene has CDR1 LGHNA and CDR2 YNFKEQ. For the CDR3, the DNA is TGTGCCAGCAGCCAAGAGTACCGGGGGAAAAGCTCTGGGGCCAACGTCCTGACTTTC. Amino acids: CASSQEYRGKSSGANVLTF.

The V gene is TRBV19, the J gene TRBJ2-3; 9 bases line up with TRBD2. With V trimmed by 3 bases and J by 0 bases, 10 bases remained unmatched. The CDR3 runs 18 residues. The germline V gene has CDR1 LNHDA and CDR2 SQIVND (reference sequence). In DNA form, the CDR3 reads TGTGCCAGTAGTATCCCAGGGCTAGCGGGGTCTAGCACAGATACGCAGTATTTT. Protein: CASSIPGLAGSSTDTQYF.